One TCR beta chain is described in this entry. Its antigen is unidentified. Using immunoSEQ multiplex PCR, the repertoire was profiled, and TCRdb retains in-frame clones only, with some absent. Counted here are roughly 38,000 clones, 60% to 85% occurring once; the ten biggest clones make up around 5.8%. Time point of the sample: week 23, last vaccination. The study gave 300 ug of mutant IDH1 20-mer peptide per vaccine dose, with topical imiquimod. The astrocytomas were IDH1-mutant, ATRX-negative, and WHO grade 3 or 4. The CDR3 is 15 residues long. Germline CDR1 is SGHVS and CDR2 is FQNEAQ. Trimming took 4 bases from V and 0 from J, leaving 12 bases between them. The data originate from a study of a mutant IDH1 vaccine in newly diagnosed glioma. For the study at large: Vaccination followed radiotherapy alone by 4-6 weeks, or accompanied temozolomide cycles. The treated population exhibited a male proportion of roughly 62%, a female proportion of roughly 40%, and a mean age of around 40 years. Before enrollment, patients got radiotherapy alone, temozolomide alone, or mostly the combination.

The sequenced sample was PBMCs, obtained from a glioma patient whose treatment included an IDH1 peptide vaccine. The TCR originated in a woman aged 40 to 50 with glioma. Some clones in this sample may be carry-over from other donors' samples. The chain recombines TRBV7-8 with TRBJ1-1; D ambiguous. CDR3 protein: CASSSQGRMNTEAFF. CDR3 DNA: TGTGCCAGCAGCTCCCAAGGTAGGATGAACACTGAAGCTTTCTTT.